The 22 T cell receptor beta chains below were found in one sample sequenced in a study of T cell changes during pregnancy in multiple sclerosis. Some clones are missing from TCRdb's copy, which holds only in-frame ones; the method was immunoSEQ multiplex PCR. The data hold some 39,000 clones, with 70% to 90% observed a single time. Here the sequenced sample was CD8+ T cells from peripheral blood mononuclear cells, taken in the first trimester of pregnancy. These receptors came from a female donor with multiple sclerosis, enrolled in a pregnancy study.

The rearrangement uses TRBV19 and TRBJ2-2, with 8 bases lining up with TRBD2. Germline V lookup: CDR1 LNHDA, CDR2 SQIVND (reference sequence). The V gene end was trimmed by 8 bases and the J gene end by 6 bases; junction bases not matched to a gene: 5. The CDR3 length is 13 residues. For the CDR3, the DNA is TGTGCCAGTCAGCGCGGGGGGTCCGGGGAGCTGTTTTTT. Residues: CASQRGGSGELFF.

A remark on this clone: Other DNA sequences of this sample code for an identical CDR3. This rearrangement joins TRBV7-9 to TRBJ2-7; D is possibly TRBD2 (5 bases). Germline CDR1 and CDR2: SEHNR and FQNEAQ (reference sequence). V lost 0 bases, J lost 9 bases, and 9 bases lay in between. The CDR3 extends over 12 amino acids. The CDR3 nucleotides are TGTGCCAGCAGCTTAGCCGCGGCGGGGCAGTACTTC. Protein product: CASSLAAAGQYF.

This chain links TRBV7-6 with TRBJ1-1; TRBD1 agrees at 7 bases. Per germline, CDR1 SGHVS and CDR2 FNYEAQ. The CDR3 has 18 residues. The J segment lost 0 bases and the V segment lost 1 base, leaving 11 bases of the junction unmatched. For the CDR3, the DNA is TGTGCCAGCAGCTTAGTCGACAGGGCGGTCGGTATGAACACTGAAGCTTTCTTT. It specifies CASSLVDRAVGMNTEAFF.

The V gene is TRBV19, the J gene TRBJ2-7; 8 bases map to TRBD1. CDR1 and CDR2 (germline): LNHDA, SQIVND (reference sequence). V trimming: 0 bases; J trimming: 3 bases; junction bases outside the gene matches: 4. The CDR3 has 15 residues. For the CDR3, the DNA is TGTGCCAGTAGTATAGATACAGGGGGAAGCTACGAGCAGTACTTC. This gives the protein CASSIDTGGSYEQYF.

The chain uses TRBV7-7 and TRBJ2-1; TRBD2 matches at 8 bases. Trimming took 5 bases from V and 5 from J; bases not matched to a gene: 5. The CDR3 runs 14 residues. Germline V gene data show CDR1 as SSHAT and CDR2 as FNYEAQ (reference sequence). The CDR3 loop is CASSRAGADNEQFF. CDR3 coding DNA: TGTGCCAGCAGCCGAGCGGGGGCGGACAATGAGCAGTTCTTC. Combining the CDR3 with reference TRBV7-7 and TRBJ2-1 gives the whole variable domain GAGVSQSPRYKVTKRGQDVTLRCDPISSHATLYWYQQALGQGPEFLTYFNYEAQPDKSGLPSDRFSAERPEGSISTLTIQRTEQRDSAMYRCASSRAGADNEQFFGPGTRLTVL.

The J gene is TRBJ2-1, the V gene TRBV12-5; D is possibly TRBD2 (5 bases). The CDR3 loop spans 15 amino acids. V lost 4 bases, J lost 4 bases, and 14 bases lay in between. The germline V gene has CDR1 LGHNT and CDR2 FRNRAP. This chain's CDR3 is CASGSDYLGYNEQFF. In DNA, the CDR3 is TGTGCTAGTGGTTCAGACTACCTGGGATACAATGAGCAGTTCTTC. The full variable domain, completed using reference TRBV12-5 and TRBJ2-1, is DARVTQTPRHKVTEMGQEVTMRCQPILGHNTVFWYRQTMMQGLELLAYFRNRAPLDDSGMPKDRFSAEMPDATLATLKIQPSEPRDSAVYFCASGSDYLGYNEQFFGPGTRLTVL.

V usage is TRBV5-4 and J usage is TRBJ2-5, with 8 bases matching TRBD1. The closer fit of TRBJ2-7 to the DNA end suggests the J call may be wrong. Per the germline V gene, CDR1 is SGHNT and CDR2 is YYREEE (reference sequence). The CDR3 is made up of 16 amino acids. DNA for the CDR3: TGTGCCAGCAGCTTGTACCCGGGACAGGCCCCCTACGAGCAGTACTTC. Translating it yields CASSLYPGQAPYEQYF.

The rearrangement links TRBV5-6 to TRBJ2-3; 10 bases line up with TRBD2. With 4 bases clipped from V and 2 bases from J, the junction kept 4 bases outside the gene matches. The CDR3 is 15 amino acids. Germline CDR1 reads SGHDT; CDR2 reads YYEEEE. CDR3 bases: TGTGCCAGCAGCCCGACTAGCGGGTTCACAGATACGCAGTATTTT. Residues: CASSPTSGFTDTQYF.

This CDR3 is CASRTGAGNTIYF. The CDR3 coding sequence is TGCGCCAGCAGGACAGGGGCTGGAAACACCATATATTTT. J is TRBJ1-3 and V is TRBV5-1; 8 bases agree with TRBD1. With V trimmed by 5 bases and J by 2 bases, 0 bases remained unmatched. Germline CDR1 is SGHRS and CDR2 is YFSETQ. The CDR3 loop spans 13 amino acids.

The chain uses TRBV14 and TRBJ2-5; 13 bases align to TRBD2. This CDR3 contains 16 residues. From germline, CDR1 is SGHDN and CDR2 FVKESK. V gave up 4 bases and J gave up 5 bases; unmatched junction bases: 7. The CDR3 DNA sequence: TGTGCCAGCAGCCCACTAGCGGGGGGGCCGGAGGAGACCCAGTACTTC. Its protein is CASSPLAGGPEETQYF.

This sequence joins TRBV6-5 and TRBJ1-1; 8 nucleotides align to TRBD1. Trimming cost V 4 bases and J 1 base; bases outside gene matches: 5. The CDR3 totals 15 residues. CDR1 is MNHEY and CDR2 is SVGAGI in the germline V gene. Written as DNA, the CDR3 is TGTGCCAGCAGTTTCGGACAGGGTGGGAACACTGAAGCTTTCTTT. This gives the protein CASSFGQGGNTEAFF.

This clone was recorded only once. The V call is TRBV10-3, the J call TRBJ2-7, with 8 nucleotides matching TRBD1. Per germline, CDR1 ENHRY and CDR2 SYGVKD. The CDR3 has 14 residues. V lost 11 bases to trimming and J lost 3 bases; unmatched junction nucleotides: 12. In DNA, the CDR3 is TGTGCCCTCGGGAGCGGACAGGGCGGCTACGAGCAGTACTTC. It encodes CALGSGQGGYEQYF.

CDR3 loop: CSVERASNYGYTF. The CDR3 region has the DNA TGCAGCGTTGAGAGGGCTTCGAACTATGGCTACACCTTC. The chain combines TRBV29-1 with TRBJ1-2; D is unclear. CDR1 is SQVTM and CDR2 is ANQGSEA in the germline V gene. CDR3 length equals 13 residues. With 3 bases removed from V and 2 bases from J, the gap between germline ends came to 10 bases. Full variable domain (outside the CDR3, taken from reference TRBV29-1 and TRBJ1-2): SAVISQKPSRDICQRGTSLTIQCQVDSQVTMMFWYRQQPGQSLTLIATANQGSEATYESGFVIDKFPISRPNLTFSTLTVSNMSPEDSSIYLCSVERASNYGYTFGSGTRLTVV.

The rearrangement joins TRBV10-3 to TRBJ2-5; D is perhaps TRBD1 (6 bases). This CDR3 contains 13 residues. From germline, CDR1 is ENHRY and CDR2 SYGVKD. V lost 5 bases and J 2 bases, leaving 9 bases between the germline ends. The CDR3 protein is CAISTGLQETQYF. The CDR3 region has the DNA TGTGCCATCAGTACAGGGCTACAAGAGACCCAGTACTTC.

This chain links TRBV7-6 with TRBJ1-2; 7 bases line up with TRBD1. The V gene end was trimmed by 2 bases and the J gene end by 4 bases; junction bases not matched to a gene: 1. Per germline, CDR1 SGHVS and CDR2 FNYEAQ. The CDR3 covers 13 residues. The chain's CDR3 is CASSLNRGYGYTF. The CDR3 DNA reads as TGTGCCAGCAGCTTAAACAGGGGCTATGGCTACACCTTC.

The rearrangement uses TRBV7-2 and TRBJ1-1; TRBD1 matches 7 bases. V was pared by 1 base and J by 5 bases, with 10 bases of the junction left unmatched. Germline V CDR1 and CDR2: SGHTA, FQGNSA. This CDR3 region has 16 residues. In DNA form, the CDR3 reads TGTGCCAGCAGCTTAGGCCCCGGAAGACAGGGAACTGAAGCTTTCTTT. Its translation is CASSLGPGRQGTEAFF. Full variable domain (rest looked up from reference TRBV7-2 and TRBJ1-1): GAGVSQSPSNKVTEKGKDVELRCDPISGHTALYWYRQSLGQGLEFLIYFQGNSAPDKSGLPSDRFSAERTGGSVSTLTIQRTQQEDSAVYLCASSLGPGRQGTEAFFGQGTRLTVV.

This chain joins TRBV23-1 and TRBJ1-6; 7 positions agree with TRBD1. TRBV23-1 qualifies as an ORF whose function is uncertain. The trim removed 4 bases at V and 3 bases at J, leaving 9 bases unmatched. This CDR3 has 17 residues. The CDR3 region is CASSRCRTGHYNSPLHF. For the CDR3, the DNA is TGCGCCAGCAGTCGATGCCGGACAGGTCACTATAATTCACCCCTCCACTTT.

The rearrangement links TRBV7-2 to TRBJ2-3; TRBD2 aligns across 9 bases. CDR3 length: 16 residues. Unmatched junction bases numbered 7, after V lost 3 bases and J lost 3 bases. Germline loops: CDR1 SGHTA, CDR2 FQGNSA. This chain's CDR3 is CASSFLAGRGTDTQYF. CDR3 coding DNA: TGTGCCAGCAGCTTTCTAGCGGGGAGGGGGACAGATACGCAGTATTTT.

The CDR3 DNA reads as TGTGCCAGCAGCGAACAGACAGGACCTAGCAATGAGCAGTTCTTC. It encodes CASSEQTGPSNEQFF. The genes are TRBV7-8 and TRBJ2-1; D may be TRBD1 (6 bases). The CDR3 spans 15 residues. The germline V gene has CDR1 SGHVS and CDR2 FQNEAQ. V gave up 5 bases and J gave up 6 bases, with 17 bases separating them. Full variable domain (outside the CDR3, taken from reference TRBV7-8 and TRBJ2-1): GAGVSQSPRYKVAKRGQDVALRCDPISGHVSLFWYQQALGQGPEFLTYFQNEAQLDKSGLPSDRFFAERPEGSVSTLKIQRTQQEDSAVYLCASSEQTGPSNEQFFGPGTRLTVL.

The chain joins TRBV2 to TRBJ1-3; 10 bases align to TRBD1. The CDR3 consists of 14 residues. Trimming took 0 bases from V and 10 from J; bases not matched to a gene: 3. Germline CDR1 and CDR2: SNHLY and FYNNEI. CDR3 coding DNA: TGTGCCAGCAGTGAAGCCGGGACAGGGGAAACCATATATTTT. The encoded protein is CASSEAGTGETIYF. Looking up the rest from reference TRBV2 and TRBJ1-3 gives the full variable domain: EPEVTQTPSHQVTQMGQEVILRCVPISNHLYFYWYRQILGQKVEFLVSFYNNEISEKSEIFDDQFSVERPDGSNFTLKIRSTKLEDSAMYFCASSEAGTGETIYFGEGSWLTVV.

The chain employs TRBV19 and TRBJ1-1; D remains ambiguous. The CDR3 totals 14 residues. Trimming removed 1 base from V and 1 base from J, with 7 bases in between. Germline V gene lookup returns CDR1 LNHDA and CDR2 SQIVND (reference sequence). The CDR3 bases are TGTGCCAGTAGTATAGGGCCGTCGAACACTGAAGCTTTCTTT. It codes for CASSIGPSNTEAFF.

The V gene is TRBV11-2, the J gene TRBJ2-7; D may be TRBD1 (6 bases). CDR1 and CDR2 (germline): SGHAT, FQNNGV. V gave up 5 bases and J gave up 0 bases, with 8 bases separating them. The CDR3 has 13 amino acids. CDR3: CASSRGSSYEQYF. The DNA for the CDR3 is TGTGCCAGCAGCAGGGGGAGCTCCTACGAGCAGTACTTC.